The present T cell receptor beta chain was sequenced within a study of CD8+CD57+ T cells in acquired aplastic anemia. Genomic DNA was employed as the template in profiling TCR beta VDJ and CDR3. Each CDR3 protein gets one entry after TCRdb re-called the reads with MiXCR. Of 250,000 to 350,000 distinct CDR3 sequences in the sample, 45% to 65% are singletons; the top ten hold around 1.2%. There are 14 residues in the CDR3. CDR1 ENHRY and CDR2 SYGVKD come from the germline V gene. V shed 5 bases and J shed 4 bases, with 14 bases lying between them. All sequencing subjects had displayed CD8+CD57+ cell expansion on flow cytometry. Patients uniformly had severe acquired aplastic anemia.

The receptor comes from a human donor with aplastic anemia. This sequence joins TRBV10-3 and TRBJ1-1; D is undetermined. Specimen: sorted CD4+, CD8+, or CD8+CD57+ T cells (not recorded which) from PBMCs. The DNA for the CDR3 is TGTGCCATCAGTATCGGGATTTCGGCCACTGAAGCTTTCTTT. Encoded protein: CAISIGISATEAFF.